This record covers a single T cell receptor beta chain. Antigen unknown. Clones were read by immunoSEQ multiplex PCR, and TCRdb kept only the in-frame ones, dropping some. This table holds tens of thousands of clones, roughly 98% found once. These data belong to a study of Tregs in tolerant kidney transplant recipients. Study-level background: Mixed chimerism was transient after nonmyeloablative marrow transplants from related graft donors.

Study-wide results and limits: Nucleotide sequences could not be compared across some patients' samples due to primer changes. Activated donor B cell expansion appeared to reveal the most relevant donor-specific TCRbeta repertoire.

Thawed PBMCs were FACS-sorted into unstimulated CD4+CD25+CD127- regulatory T cells, CD4+CD25- non-regulatory cells, CD4 and CD8 cells. The CDR3 totals 12 residues. V was trimmed by 4 bases and J by 9 bases, leaving 10 bases between them. CDR1 and CDR2 from the germline V gene are SGHTA and FQGNSA. V and J are TRBV7-2 and TRBJ2-1; maybe TRBD2 (5 bases). The TCR comes from a human donor who received a combined kidney and bone marrow transplant. Sequencing used CD4+ T cells from blood, obtained before the transplant. The CDR3 DNA follows: TGTGCCAGCAGCTACAGAGAGGGTGAGCAGTTCTTC. Its protein is CASSYREGEQFF.